A single sample is the source of the 25 T cell receptor beta chains below, sequenced in a study of CD8+CD57+ T cells in acquired aplastic anemia. Sequencing was done on patients that had shown CD8+CD57+ cell expansion by flow cytometry. TCR beta VDJ and CDR3 were profiled, and genomic DNA was the template. TCRdb reanalysed the reads using MiXCR and keeps one entry per CDR3 protein. The repertoire holds around 150,000 distinct CDR3 sequences, with around 50% as singletons. The source material was sorted CD4+, CD8+, or CD8+CD57+ T cells (not recorded which) from PBMCs. All receptors come from a human donor with aplastic anemia.

The chain recombines TRBV29-1 with TRBJ2-7, with 10 bases that match TRBD1. Germline CDR1 is SQVTM and CDR2 is ANQGSEA. CDR3 length: 13 residues. Losses at the gene ends were 8 bases for V and 3 bases for J; bases not matched to a gene: 7. DNA for the CDR3: TGCAGCCTACCCCGGGACAGGGGCTACGAGCAGTACTTC. Residues: CSLPRDRGYEQYF.

This clonotype has only one observation. This chain uses TRBV2 with TRBJ1-2; TRBD1 agrees at 7 bases. Germline CDR1 SNHLY, CDR2 FYNNEI. V shed 6 bases and J 4 bases; nucleotides not matched to a gene: 8. The CDR3 runs to 14 residues. DNA for the CDR3: TGTGCCAGCAGAGATAGACAGGGTGCCTATGGCTACACCTTC. It translates to CASRDRQGAYGYTF.

The CDR3, as DNA: TGTGCCAGCAGGTCGGGACAGGGGGCGCGCACCGGGGAGCTGTTTTTT. It codes for CASRSGQGARTGELFF. The chain recombines TRBV6-1 with TRBJ2-2; 12 nucleotides agree with TRBD1. This CDR3 region has 16 residues. After removal of 6 bases from V and 4 bases from J, the junction contained 6 bases not matched to a gene. CDR1 MNHNS and CDR2 SASEGT come from the germline V gene.

The rearrangement joins TRBV24-1 to TRBJ2-3; maybe TRBD2 (5 bases). V lost 4 bases to trimming and J lost 4 bases, with 17 bases between them. The CDR3 spans 16 residues. Germline values: CDR1 KGHDR, CDR2 SFDVKD. CDR3 nucleotide sequence: TGTGCCACCAGTGAATGGACCGAGGGTCGGGCAGATACGCAGTATTTT. Translated: CATSEWTEGRADTQYF.

The chain carries TRBV7-8 and TRBJ1-1, with no clear D. This CDR3 contains 13 residues. Deletions cut 5 bases from V and 4 bases from J, with 11 bases between. The V gene's germline CDR1 is SGHVS and CDR2 FQNEAQ. The CDR3 DNA sequence: TGTGCCAGCAGCCCCCTTTTGGGCACTGAAGCTTTCTTT. Its translation is CASSPLLGTEAFF.

This rearrangement joins TRBV12-3 or TRBV12-4 to TRBJ1-1; D gene unclear. Trimming left V 3 bases short and J 7 bases short, with 15 bases between. CDR3 size: 14 residues. CDR3 bases: TGTGCCAGCAGTTTCGGTCTGAGGACTCGTGAAGCTTTCTTT. It yields the protein CASSFGLRTREAFF.

The table lists this clonotype with many counts. The chain has TRBV9 and TRBJ2-5, with D uncertain. V lost 2 bases and J lost 5, with 16 bases in between. Per the germline V gene, CDR1 is SGDLS and CDR2 is YYNGEE. The CDR3 has 15 amino acids. CDR3 loop: CASSVETGFPETQYF. CDR3 DNA: TGTGCCAGCAGCGTTGAGACTGGATTTCCCGAGACCCAGTACTTC.

By sample share, this clonotype is medium-sized. The chain links TRBV10-3 to TRBJ1-6; 7 nucleotides agree with TRBD1. The V gene's germline CDR1 is ENHRY and CDR2 SYGVKD. V lost 5 bases, J lost 6 bases, and 7 bases stayed unmatched. This CDR3 has 15 residues. The CDR3 DNA follows: TGTGCCATCAGTTCCTCCGGGACAGCTAATTCACCCCTCCACTTT. Protein sequence: CAISSSGTANSPLHF.

Concerning this clonotype: The germline gene is not matched at one end of the junction; a read error may be the cause. The V call is TRBV7-9, the J call TRBJ2-7; weak D call: TRBD2 (5 bases). From germline, CDR1 is SEHNR and CDR2 FQNEAQ (reference sequence). The CDR3 totals 13 residues. The CDR3 DNA reads as TGTGCCAGCAGCCGGGATCCAAATTTGGAGCAGTGCTTC. Its protein is CASSRDPNLEQCF.

The rearrangement uses TRBV28 and TRBJ1-2, with no clear D. Germline loops: CDR1 MDHEN, CDR2 SYDVKM. The CDR3 length is 14 residues. Trimming removed 6 bases from V and 7 bases from J, with 18 bases in between. CDR3 in amino acids: CASSQPAQVGGYTF. CDR3 nucleotide sequence: TGTGCCAGCAGCCAACCCGCCCAGGTCGGTGGCTACACCTTC.

In regard to this clonotype: This sequence may be a read error, since a much larger clone differs from it by one base. The chain uses TRBV5-1 and TRBJ2-5; D assignment may be TRBD1 or TRBD2 (5 bases each). Looked up from germline, CDR1 is SGHRS and CDR2 is YFSETQ. The CDR3 sequence is 15 residues long. CDR3 in DNA: TGCGCCAGCAGCCCTATGGGGGTAATACAAGGGACCCAGTACTTC. As protein: CASSPMGVIQGTQYF.

This clonotype was recorded many times. The V gene is TRBV15, the J gene TRBJ2-7, with D uncertain. The CDR3 is 13 amino acids. Germline loops: CDR1 LNHNV, CDR2 YYDKDF (reference sequence). The V gene lost 8 bases and the J gene lost 2 bases, with 13 bases spanning the gap. The CDR3 region is CATARRSTYEQYF. CDR3 nucleotides: TGTGCCACCGCCCGCCGGTCCACCTACGAGCAGTACTTC.

There are many counts of this clonotype. The chain uses TRBV19 and TRBJ1-5, with TRBD1 matching over 10 bases. The V and J ends lost 10 bases and 6 bases, in that order; junction bases with no gene match: 9. The CDR3 contains 14 residues. Germline V gene sequence: CDR1 LNHDA, CDR2 SQIVND (reference sequence). The CDR3 DNA reads TGTGCCACCCGGGACAGGGGAAAGAGTCAGCCCCAGCATTTT. It specifies CATRDRGKSQPQHF. Drawing the rest from reference TRBV19 and TRBJ1-5, the complete variable domain is DGGITQSPKYLFRKEGQNVTLSCEQNLNHDAMYWYRQDPGQGLRLIYYSQIVNDFQKGDIAEGYSVSREKKESFPLTVTSAQKNPTAFYLCATRDRGKSQPQHFGDGTRLSIL.

This clonotype came up many times. The chain combines TRBV24-1 with TRBJ2-1, with TRBD1 identical over 7 bases. CDR3 length: 15 amino acids. Looked up from germline, CDR1 is KGHDR and CDR2 is SFDVKD. V shed 5 bases and J 8 bases; nucleotides not matched to a gene: 11. The CDR3 DNA reads as TGTGCCACCAGTGCCCCGAGACAGGGAAGGGATGAGCAGTTCTTC. This codes for CATSAPRQGRDEQFF.

This clonotype appeared many times. The chain is built from TRBV28 and TRBJ2-7; TRBD2 might be the D (5 bases). In germline, CDR1 is MDHEN, CDR2 SYDVKM. Deletions cut 5 bases from V and 7 bases from J, with 12 bases between. The CDR3 is 12 residues long. CDR3 region: CASSLQSGEQYF. DNA of the CDR3: TGTGCCAGCAGTCTCCAGTCGGGGGAGCAGTACTTC.

This clonotype was picked up a small number of times. The V gene is TRBV29-1, the J gene TRBJ2-5, with TRBD1 identical over 9 bases. The V gene's germline CDR1 is SQVTM and CDR2 ANQGSEA. This CDR3 spans 14 amino acids. Trimming cost V 7 bases and J 3 bases; bases outside gene matches: 9. CDR3 DNA sequence: TGCAGCGGCACTCGGGGGACAGGGAAAGAGACCCAGTACTTC. Protein product: CSGTRGTGKETQYF.

The chain recombines TRBV24-1 with TRBJ2-3; TRBD2 agrees at 11 bases. V was pared by 1 base and J by 6 bases, with 5 bases of the junction left unmatched. This CDR3 spans 16 amino acids. Germline CDR1 and CDR2: KGHDR and SFDVKD. The CDR3 bases are TGTGCCACCAGTGATTTCCTAGCGGGAGGAACGGATACGCAGTATTTT. Its protein is CATSDFLAGGTDTQYF.

The chain recombines TRBV19 with TRBJ2-3, with D maybe TRBD1 (5 bases). This CDR3 has 14 residues. Germline-derived CDR1 and CDR2 are LNHDA and SQIVND (reference sequence). Trimming removed 8 bases at V and 4 bases at J, with 16 bases between. DNA for the CDR3: TGTGCCAGTTCAGGGCTTCGTGACGCAGATACGCAGTATTTT. Translation: CASSGLRDADTQYF.

This sequence joins TRBV15 and TRBJ2-1, with D possibly TRBD1 on 6 matching bases. V was clipped by 1 base and J by 8 bases, with 9 bases between them. CDR3 length equals 13 residues. Looked up from germline, CDR1 is LNHNV and CDR2 is YYDKDF (reference sequence). The CDR3 reads CATSRGPGDEQFF. In nucleotides, the CDR3 is TGTGCCACCAGCAGAGGTCCAGGGGATGAGCAGTTCTTC.

This chain joins TRBV20-1 and TRBJ2-5; D might be TRBD2 (5 bases). The ends were cut back, 7 bases at V and 4 bases at J, with 13 bases in the middle. The CDR3 extends over 12 amino acids. Germline V gives CDR1 DFQATT, CDR2 SNEGSKA (reference sequence). The CDR3 region has the DNA TGCAGTGTCAACGGGGATACAGAGACCCAGTACTTC. This translates into CSVNGDTETQYF.

Remarks on this clonotype: A much bigger clone sits one base away, suggesting this may be a read error. The J gene is TRBJ2-3, the V gene TRBV6-2 or TRBV6-3; D unresolved. From germline, CDR1 is MNHEY and CDR2 SVGEGT. CDR3 size: 13 residues. The CDR3 here is CAISPIITDTQYF. CDR3 in DNA: TGTGCCATCAGTCCCATTATCACAGATACGCAGTATTTT.

V is TRBV27 and J is TRBJ1-5; the match to TRBD1 covers 7 bases. The CDR3 sequence is 14 residues long. The germline V gene has CDR1 MNHEY and CDR2 SMNVEV (reference sequence). V trimming: 3 bases; J trimming: 5 bases; junction bases outside the gene matches: 4. The chain's CDR3 is CASSFSRGDQPQHF. CDR3 DNA sequence: TGTGCCAGCAGTTTTTCCAGGGGGGATCAGCCCCAGCATTTT.

The V and J genes are TRBV19 and TRBJ2-6; D unclear. CDR3 length equals 15 residues. V dropped 3 bases and J dropped 4 bases, with 10 bases sitting between them. Germline CDR1 reads LNHDA; CDR2 reads SQIVND (reference sequence). The CDR3 sequence is CASSITYLGANVLTF. The CDR3 bases are TGTGCCAGTAGTATTACGTACTTGGGGGCCAACGTCCTGACTTTC.

Remarks on this clonotype: The CDR3 ends on some other residue instead of the conserved phenylalanine or tryptophan, so this is likely a read error. The limits of the CDR3 on the DNA are not certain, so only TCRdb's listed CDR3 is given. The chain recombines TRBV7-2 with TRBJ2-6; TRBD2 is the table's D call and was not checked against the DNA. CDR1 SGHTA and CDR2 FQGNSA come from the germline V gene. Counting both end residues, the CDR3 totals 11 amino acids. CDR3: CASSLGISGDT.

At least ten counts were recorded for this clonotype. The rearrangement uses TRBV3-1 and TRBJ2-5; unclear D gene. The V gene lost 3 bases and the J gene lost 2 bases, with 7 bases spanning the gap. From germline, CDR1 is LGHDT and CDR2 YNNKEL (reference sequence). The CDR3 loop spans 13 amino acids. The CDR3 loop reads CASSHTLQETQYF. The CDR3, as DNA: TGTGCCAGCAGCCACACTCTACAAGAGACCCAGTACTTC.